A selection of T cell receptor beta chains follows, all from one sample in a study of blood T cell repertoires in COVID-19. Assay used: immunoSEQ multiplex PCR; TCRdb lists only in-frame clones, some missing. The sample lists approximately 110,000 clones, about 87% occurring once. The sample comprised peripheral blood. The receptors were sampled from a human donor in a cohort sampled during active COVID-19. Both conserved end residues are part of each CDR3. A D gene is named only where the DNA matches it firmly. Some rows mark clone size as missing; the rest say once, few, many or name a class of expanded clone.

j_gene: TRBJ1-2; abundance: -; d_gene: TRBD1; v_gene: TRBV7-8; CDR3nt: TGTGCCAGCACCCCTTTCCGGACAGGGCCTCTCTGGGGCTACACCTTC; CDR3aa: CASTPFRTGPLWGYTF
j_gene: TRBJ2-2; abundance: -; d_gene: TRBD2; v_gene: TRBV7-9; CDR3nt: TGTGCCAGCAACCAAGCGGGGGCAGTTAACACCGGGGAGCTGTTTTTT; CDR3aa: CASNQAGAVNTGELFF
j_gene: TRBJ1-6; abundance: -; d_gene: -; v_gene: TRBV19; CDR3nt: TGTGCCAGTAATGTCGGGGGGCCTTCGGGTTCACCCCTCCACTTT; CDR3aa: CASNVGGPSGSPLHF
j_gene: TRBJ1-6; abundance: -; d_gene: -; v_gene: TRBV21-1; CDR3nt: TGTGCCAGCAGAACGGACAGAGATAATTCACCCCTCCACTTT; CDR3aa: CASRTDRDNSPLHF
j_gene: TRBJ2-5; abundance: -; d_gene: TRBD1; v_gene: TRBV9; CDR3nt: TGTGCCAGCAGCGCCGGGACAGAAGAGACCCAGTACTTC; CDR3aa: CASSAGTEETQYF
j_gene: TRBJ1-2; abundance: -; d_gene: -; v_gene: TRBV12-3/TRBV12-4; CDR3nt: TGTGCCAGCAGTCTCGACAGGACCTATGGCTACACCTTC; CDR3aa: CASSLDRTYGYTF
j_gene: TRBJ1-2; abundance: once; d_gene: -; v_gene: TRBV27; CDR3nt: TGTGCCAGCAGTTTCGCTCTACAGGGACCATACACCTTC; CDR3aa: CASSFALQGPYTF
j_gene: TRBJ2-1; abundance: -; d_gene: -; v_gene: TRBV5-1; CDR3nt: TGCGCCAGCAGCTTTTTTAGCCGACTCGAATACAATGAGCAGTTCTTC; CDR3aa: CASSFFSRLEYNEQFF
j_gene: TRBJ2-7; abundance: once; d_gene: -; v_gene: TRBV28; CDR3nt: TGTGCCAGCAGGTTAGTGGCCGAGGACTACGAGCAGTACTTC; CDR3aa: CASRLVAEDYEQYF
j_gene: TRBJ2-2; abundance: once; d_gene: TRBD2; v_gene: TRBV5-1; CDR3nt: TGCGCCAGCAATCCGGGACTAAAAACCGGGGAGCTGTTTTTT; CDR3aa: CASNPGLKTGELFF
j_gene: TRBJ2-2; abundance: once; d_gene: -; v_gene: TRBV5-4; CDR3nt: TGTGCCAGCAGCTCCGAGGGGAGGGGGAGTAGGGACGGGGAGCTGTTTTTT; CDR3aa: CASSSEGRGSRDGELFF
j_gene: TRBJ2-5; abundance: -; d_gene: TRBD2; v_gene: TRBV9; CDR3nt: TGTGCCAGCAGCGTAGCTTGGTCAACGGGGGGGATCCAAGAGACCCAGTACTTC; CDR3aa: CASSVAWSTGGIQETQYF
j_gene: TRBJ2-7; abundance: -; d_gene: TRBD1; v_gene: TRBV18; CDR3nt: TGTGCCAGCTCACCATGGGACAGTACCCACGAGCAGTACTTC; CDR3aa: CASSPWDSTHEQYF
j_gene: TRBJ2-5; abundance: few; d_gene: TRBD2; v_gene: TRBV5-1; CDR3nt: TGCGCCAGCAGCTTTCCGACTTACCGAGCGGGAGGGTTACAAGAGACCCAGTACTTC; CDR3aa: CASSFPTYRAGGLQETQYF
j_gene: TRBJ1-6; abundance: few; d_gene: TRBD1; v_gene: TRBV2; CDR3nt: TGTGCCAGCAGGGACAGGGTCTCTTCACCCCTCCACTTT; CDR3aa: CASRDRVSSPLHF
j_gene: TRBJ2-2; abundance: -; d_gene: -; v_gene: TRBV28; CDR3nt: TGTGCCAGCAGTTATTTGCAGGGGGGCGCGATCGGGGAGCTGTTTTTT; CDR3aa: CASSYLQGGAIGELFF
j_gene: TRBJ2-7; abundance: -; d_gene: TRBD1; v_gene: TRBV4-3; CDR3nt: TGCGCCAGCAGCCAAGGACCGGGACAGTCTTATTACGAGCAGTACTTC; CDR3aa: CASSQGPGQSYYEQYF
j_gene: TRBJ1-2; abundance: -; d_gene: TRBD1; v_gene: TRBV3-1/TRBV3-2; CDR3nt: TGTGCCAGCAGCCAAGAGGGACAGGTCTACAACTATGGCTACACCTTC; CDR3aa: CASSQEGQVYNYGYTF
j_gene: TRBJ2-6; abundance: -; d_gene: TRBD1; v_gene: TRBV5-1; CDR3nt: TGCGCCAGCAGCTGGGGGGACAGGTCCTCTGGGGCCAACGTCCTGACTTTC; CDR3aa: CASSWGDRSSGANVLTF
j_gene: TRBJ1-2; abundance: -; d_gene: TRBD1; v_gene: TRBV2; CDR3nt: TGTGCCAGCAGTGAGTCAGGGGGATATGGCTACACCTTC; CDR3aa: CASSESGGYGYTF
j_gene: TRBJ1-5; abundance: -; d_gene: -; v_gene: TRBV4-2; CDR3nt: TGTGCCAGCAGCCAAGAAACAGTGTATCAGCCCCAGCATTTT; CDR3aa: CASSQETVYQPQHF
j_gene: TRBJ2-5; abundance: -; d_gene: -; v_gene: TRBV6-6; CDR3nt: TGTGCCAGCAGTTACAAGGGGCGCCCAGACCAAGAGACCCAGTACTTC; CDR3aa: CASSYKGRPDQETQYF
j_gene: TRBJ1-1; abundance: -; d_gene: -; v_gene: TRBV29-1; CDR3nt: TGCAGCGTAATGGGGGGAAACACTGAAGCTTTCTTT; CDR3aa: CSVMGGNTEAFF
j_gene: TRBJ2-3; abundance: -; d_gene: TRBD2; v_gene: TRBV2; CDR3nt: TGTGCCAGCTTCCGGAGCGGGGGGTCAGATACGCAGTATTTT; CDR3aa: CASFRSGGSDTQYF
j_gene: TRBJ2-5; abundance: -; d_gene: TRBD2; v_gene: TRBV4-3; CDR3nt: TGCGCCAGCAGCCGCCGTGGCGGGAGAACAGAGACCCAGTACTTC; CDR3aa: CASSRRGGRTETQYF
j_gene: TRBJ1-3; abundance: -; d_gene: -; v_gene: TRBV14; CDR3nt: TGTGCCAGCAGCCAAGGGAAGGGGACAATCACCTCCTCTGGAAACACCATATATTTT; CDR3aa: CASSQGKGTITSSGNTIYF
j_gene: TRBJ2-7; abundance: -; d_gene: -; v_gene: TRBV15; CDR3nt: TGTGCCACCAGCAGAGAGGCGGGACGGATCCCATACGAGCAGTACTTC; CDR3aa: CATSREAGRIPYEQYF
j_gene: TRBJ2-5; abundance: -; d_gene: -; v_gene: TRBV10-3; CDR3nt: TGTGCCATCAGTGAGTCGTCTTTTCGAGAGACCCAGTACTTC; CDR3aa: CAISESSFRETQYF
j_gene: TRBJ2-1; abundance: -; d_gene: TRBD2; v_gene: TRBV7-9; CDR3nt: TGTGCCAGCAGCTTAAGGACTAGCGGGGGGGTTCCCTACAATGAGCAGTTCTTC; CDR3aa: CASSLRTSGGVPYNEQFF
j_gene: TRBJ2-1; abundance: -; d_gene: TRBD2; v_gene: TRBV11-3; CDR3nt: TGTGCCAGCAGCTTAGTAGCGGGGGGTTACAATGAGCAGTTCTTC; CDR3aa: CASSLVAGGYNEQFF
j_gene: TRBJ2-7; abundance: -; d_gene: -; v_gene: TRBV4-1; CDR3nt: TGCGCCAGCAGCTTGCAACAGGGGGGGGGCCGCTACGAGCAGTACTTC; CDR3aa: CASSLQQGGGRYEQYF
j_gene: TRBJ1-1; abundance: -; d_gene: TRBD1; v_gene: TRBV19; CDR3nt: TGTGCCAGTAGTACAGGGGGCGTTATCACTGAAGCTTTCTTT; CDR3aa: CASSTGGVITEAFF
j_gene: TRBJ1-1; abundance: -; d_gene: -; v_gene: TRBV5-4; CDR3nt: TGTGCCAGCAGCTCAGGGGCGAACACTGAAGCTTTCTTT; CDR3aa: CASSSGANTEAFF
j_gene: TRBJ2-7; abundance: -; d_gene: -; v_gene: TRBV3-1/TRBV3-2; CDR3nt: TGTGCCAGCAGTACCACCGCGGGGACCTATTTTGTGCAGTACTTC; CDR3aa: CASSTTAGTYFVQYF
j_gene: TRBJ1-1; abundance: -; d_gene: TRBD1; v_gene: TRBV24-1; CDR3nt: TGTGCCACCAGGGGGACAGGGTCGAACACTGAAGCTTTCTTT; CDR3aa: CATRGTGSNTEAFF
j_gene: TRBJ1-2; abundance: -; d_gene: -; v_gene: TRBV19; CDR3nt: TGTGCCAGTACCAATAGAGGGGACTCCTATGGCTACACCTTC; CDR3aa: CASTNRGDSYGYTF
j_gene: TRBJ2-2; abundance: -; d_gene: -; v_gene: TRBV18; CDR3nt: TGTGCCAGCTCACAGATGGCGGAGGCCGGGGAGCTGTTTTTT; CDR3aa: CASSQMAEAGELFF
j_gene: TRBJ1-4; abundance: -; d_gene: TRBD1; v_gene: TRBV24-1; CDR3nt: TGTGCCACCAGTGCCGCAGGGGGAAAACTGTTTTTT; CDR3aa: CATSAAGGKLFF
j_gene: TRBJ2-1; abundance: -; d_gene: TRBD2; v_gene: TRBV5-1; CDR3nt: TGCGCCAGCAGCCCACAATCTAGCGGGGCTGGCAATGAGCAGTTCTTC; CDR3aa: CASSPQSSGAGNEQFF
j_gene: TRBJ2-5; abundance: -; d_gene: -; v_gene: TRBV18; CDR3nt: TGTGCCAGCTCACCGACCGGACAGACTCTGGGGGAGACCCAGTACTTC; CDR3aa: CASSPTGQTLGETQYF
j_gene: TRBJ2-3; abundance: once; d_gene: TRBD2; v_gene: TRBV27; CDR3nt: TGTGCCAGCAGTTTCCTCCCCTCCGGGACTAGCAGGGATACGCAGTATTTT; CDR3aa: CASSFLPSGTSRDTQYF
j_gene: TRBJ1-2; abundance: -; d_gene: -; v_gene: TRBV7-9; CDR3nt: TGTGCCAGCAGCTACCTATTAAACTATGGCTACACCTTC; CDR3aa: CASSYLLNYGYTF
j_gene: TRBJ2-5; abundance: -; d_gene: -; v_gene: TRBV7-3; CDR3nt: TGTGCCAGCAGCCTACAGGGCCGAGGGGAGACCCAGTACTTC; CDR3aa: CASSLQGRGETQYF
j_gene: TRBJ2-3; abundance: -; d_gene: -; v_gene: TRBV3-1/TRBV3-2; CDR3nt: TGTGCCAGCAGCCAAGACGGGGGAAGGGCAGATACGCAGTATTTT; CDR3aa: CASSQDGGRADTQYF
j_gene: TRBJ2-5; abundance: -; d_gene: TRBD1; v_gene: TRBV19; CDR3nt: TGTGCCAGTAGCTTCACAGGGGGCTGGGAGACCCAGTACTTC; CDR3aa: CASSFTGGWETQYF
j_gene: TRBJ1-1; abundance: -; d_gene: -; v_gene: TRBV5-6; CDR3nt: TGTGCCAGCAGCTTGGGTCAGGGTGCTGAAGCTTTCTTT; CDR3aa: CASSLGQGAEAFF
j_gene: TRBJ2-7; abundance: -; d_gene: -; v_gene: TRBV5-6; CDR3nt: TGTGCCAGCAGCTTAAGAAGGCGAGGGTCGTCCTACGAGCAGTACTTC; CDR3aa: CASSLRRRGSSYEQYF
j_gene: TRBJ2-7; abundance: -; d_gene: TRBD2; v_gene: TRBV3-1/TRBV3-2; CDR3nt: TGTGCCAGCAGCCCCATCATGGGGGGGTACGAGCAGTACTTC; CDR3aa: CASSPIMGGYEQYF
j_gene: TRBJ1-3; abundance: -; d_gene: TRBD1; v_gene: TRBV7-6; CDR3nt: TGTGCCAGCAGCTTCGACAGGGGCTCAGGAAACACCATATATTTT; CDR3aa: CASSFDRGSGNTIYF
j_gene: TRBJ2-2; abundance: -; d_gene: -; v_gene: TRBV9; CDR3nt: TGTGCCAGCAGCGGGACTTTCACCGGGGAGCTGTTTTTT; CDR3aa: CASSGTFTGELFF
j_gene: TRBJ1-3; abundance: -; d_gene: -; v_gene: TRBV18; CDR3nt: TGTGCCAGCTCACGAGGACAGAGCTCTGGAAACACCATATATTTT; CDR3aa: CASSRGQSSGNTIYF
j_gene: TRBJ2-1; abundance: -; d_gene: -; v_gene: TRBV4-2; CDR3nt: TGTGCCAGCACCAGAGGGGGCTCCTACAATGAGCAGTTCTTC; CDR3aa: CASTRGGSYNEQFF
j_gene: TRBJ2-7; abundance: -; d_gene: -; v_gene: TRBV5-1; CDR3nt: TGCGCCAGCAGATCCGGGACTCTCGTCAACGAGCAGTACTTC; CDR3aa: CASRSGTLVNEQYF
j_gene: TRBJ1-6; abundance: -; d_gene: -; v_gene: TRBV9; CDR3nt: TGTGCCAGCAGCGTAGGACAGCCAAGATCACCCCTCCACTTT; CDR3aa: CASSVGQPRSPLHF